The count of the clone carrying this T cell receptor (beta chain) is one. This sample was included in a study of blood T cell repertoires in COVID-19. Produced via immunoSEQ multiplex PCR; TCRdb's table is partial and in-frame only. The data contain 100,000 to 120,000 clones, 84% of them singletons. The V end lost 1 base, the J end lost 4 bases, and 13 bases lay between the germline ends. CDR3 length equals 14 residues. CDR1 GTSNPN and CDR2 SVGIG come from the germline V gene (reference sequence). Sequenced material: peripheral blood. The TCR comes from a middle-aged woman with acute or convalescent COVID-19. This rearrangement joins TRBV30 to TRBJ1-2; D unresolved. The CDR3, as DNA: TGTGCCTGGAGTGCCCCAAAAAACAGCTATGGCTACACCTTC. Translated, it gives CAWSAPKNSYGYTF.